This T cell receptor beta chain was sequenced in a study of blood T cell repertoires in COVID-19 (dated by TCRdb to 2018 to 2020). Regarding the complete study: Samples covering the acute and convalescent phases of COVID-19 were provided by collaborators in the United States, Italy and Spain. The material from the prospective study consisted of cDNA or gDNA derived from T cells, B-cell-depleted T cells, or PBMCs. Where available, HLA class I and class II types were obtained from metadata supplied by the sample provider rather than from assay-based typing. A de-identified subject ID, COVID-19 status, age in years and sex were almost always included in the sample metadata. The repertoires were released in a freely available public database meant as a resource for research on the immune response to SARS-CoV-2. Samples were obtained from the ongoing ImmuneRACE study (first 160 participants) and from 1,254 subjects provided by 6 global collaborators. Subjects who had been exposed to COVID-19, were actively infected with it, or had recovered from it provided the deeply sampled blood TCRbeta repertoires that made up the dataset.

Broad study findings and their caveats: Clinical and demographic metadata were provided uncurated, with the amount varying by source and participant.

In this sample, this clone turned up once. Its antigen is unknown. No base quality information exists; no much larger clone differs at one position. TCRbeta CDR3 regions were amplified from genomic DNA using the immunoSEQ Assay, a bias-controlled multiplex PCR. Concerning the study's data processing: The number of nucleated cells in each sample was estimated by amplification of reference gene primers within the assay. To quantify the absolute abundance of each unique TCRbeta CDR3 rearrangement, sequence reads were collapsed and filtered. Productive Simpson clonality was computed per sample as the square root of Simpson's diversity index over productive rearrangements. TCRdb stores this immuneACCESS table with in-frame sequences only. Part of the clones is absent; in the studies checked, under half of the shortfall reflects unresolved V genes, and no reason is known for the rest. D and trimming were read from the DNA, whereas the V and J calls and clone size are those reported in that table. Present in this sample are just under 300,000 clones, around nine tenths of which were seen just once. 1% to 1.5% of the sample is taken by the ten largest.

Each collaborating institution followed its own protocols to collect whole blood in K2EDTA tubes. For TCRbeta analysis, collaborator samples were shipped as frozen whole blood, as isolated PBMCs, or as DNA extracted from either sample type. From the cysteine through the phenylalanine, the CDR3 covers 15 amino acids. Of the read, only the CDR3 DNA is kept; its 45 bases are in frame from base 1. Germline trimming: 9 bases from V, 9 bases from J; junction bases outside gene matches: 14. Looking up the germline V gene (reference sequence) yields CDR1 LNHDA and CDR2 SQIVND. The sequence links TRBV19 to TRBJ1-5, with 10 bases aligning to TRBD1. The source is a man aged 65-85 years with acute or convalescent COVID-19. Sequenced sample: peripheral blood. The CDR3 in this case is CASRPDRGFGWPQHF. The sequenced DNA: TGTGCCAGCAGACCGGACAGGGGGTTCGGATGGCCCCAGCATTTT.